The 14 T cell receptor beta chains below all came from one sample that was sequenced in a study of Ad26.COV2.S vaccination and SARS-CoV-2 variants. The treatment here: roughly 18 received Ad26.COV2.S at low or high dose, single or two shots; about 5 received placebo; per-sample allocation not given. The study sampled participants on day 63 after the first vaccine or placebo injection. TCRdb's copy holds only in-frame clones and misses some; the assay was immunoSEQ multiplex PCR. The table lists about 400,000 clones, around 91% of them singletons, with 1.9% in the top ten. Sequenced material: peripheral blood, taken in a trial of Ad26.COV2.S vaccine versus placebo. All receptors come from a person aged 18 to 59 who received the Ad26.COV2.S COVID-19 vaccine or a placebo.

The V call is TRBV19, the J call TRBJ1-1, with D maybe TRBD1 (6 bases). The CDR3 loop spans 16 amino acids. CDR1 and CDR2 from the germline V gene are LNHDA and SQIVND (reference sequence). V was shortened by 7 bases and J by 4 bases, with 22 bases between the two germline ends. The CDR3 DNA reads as TGTGCCAGTACCACAGATTACAGGGATATTGGCACTGAAGCTTTCTTT. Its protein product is CASTTDYRDIGTEAFF.

The CDR3 DNA reads TGCGCCAGCAGCCAAGATCGAAGGGAGACCCAGTACTTC. Translation gives CASSQDRRETQYF. This chain uses TRBV4-1 with TRBJ2-5; D uncertain. Germline V gene data show CDR1 as MGHRA and CDR2 as YSYEKL. This CDR3 spans 13 amino acids. Trimming shortened V by 0 bases and J by 5 bases, and 7 bases separated the two germline ends.

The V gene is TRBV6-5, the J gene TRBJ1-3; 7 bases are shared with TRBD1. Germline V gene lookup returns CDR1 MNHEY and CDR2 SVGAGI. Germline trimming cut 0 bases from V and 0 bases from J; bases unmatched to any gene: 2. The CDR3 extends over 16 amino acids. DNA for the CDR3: TGTGCCAGCAGTTACTCGAACAGGGGCTCTGGAAACACCATATATTTT. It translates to CASSYSNRGSGNTIYF.

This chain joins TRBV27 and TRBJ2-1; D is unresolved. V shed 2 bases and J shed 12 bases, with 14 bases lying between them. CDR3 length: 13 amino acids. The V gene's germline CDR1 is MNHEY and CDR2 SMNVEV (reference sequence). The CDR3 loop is CASSLRDSPRQFF. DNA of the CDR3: TGTGCCAGCAGTTTAAGAGACTCACCGCGGCAGTTCTTC.

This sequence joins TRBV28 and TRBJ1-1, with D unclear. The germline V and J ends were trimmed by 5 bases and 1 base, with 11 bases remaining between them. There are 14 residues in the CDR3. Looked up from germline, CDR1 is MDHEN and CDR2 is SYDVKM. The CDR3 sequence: CASSAPPGNTEAFF. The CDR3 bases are TGTGCCAGCAGTGCGCCGCCCGGGAACACTGAAGCTTTCTTT.

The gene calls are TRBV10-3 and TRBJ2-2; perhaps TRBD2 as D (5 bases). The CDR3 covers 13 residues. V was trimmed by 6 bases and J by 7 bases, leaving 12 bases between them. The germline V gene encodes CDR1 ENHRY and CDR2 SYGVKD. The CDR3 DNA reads TGTGCCATCAGCGCCGATGCGGGCGGGGAGCTGTTTTTT. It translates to CAISADAGGELFF.

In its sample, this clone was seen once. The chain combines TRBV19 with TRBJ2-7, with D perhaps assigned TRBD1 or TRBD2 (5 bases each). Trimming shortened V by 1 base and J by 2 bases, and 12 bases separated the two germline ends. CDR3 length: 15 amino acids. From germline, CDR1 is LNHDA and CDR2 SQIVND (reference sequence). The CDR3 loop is CASSIARGPTYEQYF. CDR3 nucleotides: TGTGCCAGTAGTATAGCCCGGGGCCCTACCTACGAGCAGTACTTC. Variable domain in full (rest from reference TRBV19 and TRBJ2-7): DGGITQSPKYLFRKEGQNVTLSCEQNLNHDAMYWYRQDPGQGLRLIYYSQIVNDFQKGDIAEGYSVSREKKESFPLTVTSAQKNPTAFYLCASSIARGPTYEQYFGPGTRLTVT.

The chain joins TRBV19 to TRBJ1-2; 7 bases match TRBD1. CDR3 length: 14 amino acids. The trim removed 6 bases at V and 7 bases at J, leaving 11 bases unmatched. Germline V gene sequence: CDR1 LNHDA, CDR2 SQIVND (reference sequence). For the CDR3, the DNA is TGTGCCAGTAGAAAGGCGACAGGGAGGTCTGGCTACACCTTC. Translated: CASRKATGRSGYTF.

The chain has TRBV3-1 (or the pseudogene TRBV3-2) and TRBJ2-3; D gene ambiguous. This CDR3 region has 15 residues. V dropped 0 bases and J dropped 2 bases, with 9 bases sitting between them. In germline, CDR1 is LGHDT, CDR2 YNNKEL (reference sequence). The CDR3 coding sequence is TGTGCCAGCAGCCAAGAAAGTGGGCTCACAGATACGCAGTATTTT. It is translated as CASSQESGLTDTQYF.

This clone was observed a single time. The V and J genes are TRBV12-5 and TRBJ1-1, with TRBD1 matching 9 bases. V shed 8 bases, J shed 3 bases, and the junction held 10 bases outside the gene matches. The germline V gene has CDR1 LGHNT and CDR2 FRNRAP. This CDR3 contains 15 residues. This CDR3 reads CASTTGGAFDTEAFF. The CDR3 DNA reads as TGTGCTAGTACAACAGGGGGCGCGTTTGACACTGAAGCTTTCTTT.

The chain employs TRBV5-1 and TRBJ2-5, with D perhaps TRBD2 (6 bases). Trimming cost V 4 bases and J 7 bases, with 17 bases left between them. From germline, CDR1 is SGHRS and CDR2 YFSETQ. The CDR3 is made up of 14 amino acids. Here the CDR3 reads CASSTGTAEGTQYF. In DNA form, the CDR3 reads TGCGCCAGCAGCACTGGGACTGCGGAGGGGACCCAGTACTTC.

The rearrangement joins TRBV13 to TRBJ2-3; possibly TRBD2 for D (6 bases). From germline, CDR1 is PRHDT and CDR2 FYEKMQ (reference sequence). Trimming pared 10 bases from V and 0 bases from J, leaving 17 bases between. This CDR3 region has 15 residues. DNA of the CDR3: TGTGCCACCAAACGGGCGGGAACTAGCACAGATACGCAGTATTTT. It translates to CATKRAGTSTDTQYF.

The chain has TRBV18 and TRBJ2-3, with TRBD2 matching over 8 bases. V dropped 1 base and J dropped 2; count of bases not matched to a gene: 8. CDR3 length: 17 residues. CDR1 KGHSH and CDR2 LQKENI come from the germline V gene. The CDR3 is CASSPRASGHITDTQYF. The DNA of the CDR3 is TGTGCCAGCTCACCACGGGCTAGCGGGCACATCACAGATACGCAGTATTTT.

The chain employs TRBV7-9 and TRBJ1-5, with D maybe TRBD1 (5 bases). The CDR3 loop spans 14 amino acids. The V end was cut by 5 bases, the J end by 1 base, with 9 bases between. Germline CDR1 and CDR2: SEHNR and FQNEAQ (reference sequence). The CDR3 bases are TGTGCCAGCAGCGCATCAGGGAGCAATCAGCCCCAGCATTTT. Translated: CASSASGSNQPQHF.